Listed below are T cell receptor beta chains from one sample, sequenced in a study of T cells in narcolepsy. Method: immunoSEQ multiplex PCR; TCRdb's copy keeps in-frame clones and lacks some. The sample includes tens of thousands of clones, around four fifths seen only once; the top ten take approximately 1.4%. What was sequenced was CD45RA- memory CD4+ T cells from PBMCs. Receptors originate from a human donor with narcolepsy. Both conserved end residues are trimmed from each CDR3.

TRBV28	11	TRBJ1-2	ASSLGLYYGYT
TRBV7-2	11	TRBJ1-2	ASSLLSDYGYT
TRBV18	16	TRBJ1-4	ASSPPPGPGRRGEKLF
TRBV5-1	14	TRBJ2-1	ASRDLAGMGYNEQF
TRBV25-1	12	TRBJ2-5	ASSDPGGRETQY
TRBV15	11	TRBJ1-1	ATSLGAHTEAF
TRBV2	16	TRBJ1-4	ASSGDPRGVAKNEKLF
TRBV7-9	11	TRBJ1-2	ASSPDGNYGYT
TRBV27	13	TRBJ1-5	ASSPGSPSNQPQH
TRBV19	13	TRBJ2-1	ACSSRDSRYNEQF
TRBV5-1	13	TRBJ2-1	ASRGTSLSYNEQF
TRBV6-5	10	TRBJ2-7	ASASGAYEQY
TRBV10-3	12	TRBJ1-5	ATALREGNQPQH
TRBV7-8	16	TRBJ2-5	ASSLFPPGLAEQETQY
TRBV28	8	TRBJ1-4	ASSREKLF